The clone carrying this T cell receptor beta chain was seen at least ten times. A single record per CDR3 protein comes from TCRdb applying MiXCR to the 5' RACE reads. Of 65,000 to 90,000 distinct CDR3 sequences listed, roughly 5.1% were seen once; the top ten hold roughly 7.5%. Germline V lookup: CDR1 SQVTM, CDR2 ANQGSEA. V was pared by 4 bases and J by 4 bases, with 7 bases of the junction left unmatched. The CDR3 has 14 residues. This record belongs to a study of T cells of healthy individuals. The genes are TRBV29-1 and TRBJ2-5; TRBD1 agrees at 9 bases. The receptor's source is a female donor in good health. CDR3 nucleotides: TGCAGCGTTGCCAAGGGGACAGGGCGAGAGACCCAGTACTTC. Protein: CSVAKGTGRETQYF.